Listed below are T cell receptor beta chains from one sample, sequenced in a study of blood T cell repertoires in COVID-19. The data were produced by immunoSEQ multiplex PCR, yet TCRdb's version contains in-frame clones alone and is incomplete. In the table there are approximately 170,000 clones, around four fifths of which are singletons. Sequenced sample: PBMCs or T cells enriched from blood (not recorded which). These receptors came from a woman aged 50 to 60 who had recovered from COVID-19. The CDR3 runs from the conserved cysteine through the conserved F or W. Fields, in order: CDR3 DNA, CDR3 protein, V gene, clone size, D gene, J gene. A D gene is named only where the DNA matches it firmly. Expanded clones are given a class, and other clones once, few, many or no size at all.

DNA: TGTGCCAGCAGCCATCCCTACTATGGCTACACCTTC; CDR3: CASSHPYYGYTF; V: TRBV14; size: -; D: -; J: TRBJ1-2
DNA: TGTGCCTGGAGTCGGGAAGGGCATAGCAATCAGCCCCAGCATTTT; CDR3: CAWSREGHSNQPQHF; V: TRBV30; size: -; D: -; J: TRBJ1-5
DNA: TGTGCCAGCAGCCAGGCGAGCGGGGGGGCCTCAGATACGCAGTATTTT; CDR3: CASSQASGGASDTQYF; V: TRBV3-1/TRBV3-2; size: -; D: TRBD2; J: TRBJ2-3
DNA: TGTGCCAGCAGCCAAACGTTGACTAGGACAGATACGCAGTATTTT; CDR3: CASSQTLTRTDTQYF; V: TRBV14; size: -; D: -; J: TRBJ2-3
DNA: TGTGCCTGGAGTTTAGCGGTAGGCACCCTCCACTTT; CDR3: CAWSLAVGTLHF; V: TRBV30; size: -; D: -; J: TRBJ1-6
DNA: TGCGCCAGCAGCTTGGCCGGGGTTTCGGGTGAAAAACTGTTTTTT; CDR3: CASSLAGVSGEKLFF; V: TRBV5-1; size: -; D: -; J: TRBJ1-4
DNA: TGTGTCAGCTCACCGCTAGCGGGGGGCACAGATACGCAGTATTTT; CDR3: CVSSPLAGGTDTQYF; V: TRBV18; size: -; D: TRBD2; J: TRBJ2-3
DNA: TGTGCCAGCTCACCACCGGCTAGCGGGAGTTACCAAGAGACCCAGTACTTC; CDR3: CASSPPASGSYQETQYF; V: TRBV18; size: -; D: TRBD2; J: TRBJ2-5
DNA: TGTGCCACCCACCCGGGACAGGGGGTAAATGAGCAGTTCTTC; CDR3: CATHPGQGVNEQFF; V: TRBV19; size: once; D: TRBD1; J: TRBJ2-1
DNA: TGTGCCAGCAGTTTCTTCGGACAGGGGTCAGGGGCCAACGTCCTGACTTTC; CDR3: CASSFFGQGSGANVLTF; V: TRBV28; size: few; D: TRBD1; J: TRBJ2-6
DNA: TGTGCCTGGAGTGTCATCCCAGGGGGTACGCAGTATTTT; CDR3: CAWSVIPGGTQYF; V: TRBV30; size: -; D: TRBD1; J: TRBJ2-3
DNA: TGTGCCAGCAGGGTCGCGGATACGCAGTATTTT; CDR3: CASRVADTQYF; V: TRBV6-5; size: -; D: -; J: TRBJ2-3
DNA: TGCGCCAGCAGCCAAGTCGGGGGGGGCAGAGATCAGCCCCAGCATTTT; CDR3: CASSQVGGGRDQPQHF; V: TRBV4-1; size: -; D: -; J: TRBJ1-5
DNA: TGTGCCAGCAGCGCAGAGGACAGCCACGCTGAAGCTTTCTTT; CDR3: CASSAEDSHAEAFF; V: TRBV9; size: -; D: -; J: TRBJ1-1
DNA: TGTGCCAGCAGTCCCCCTGGGGCGGGGGGGTACAATGAGCAGTTCTTC; CDR3: CASSPPGAGGYNEQFF; V: TRBV28; size: -; D: TRBD2; J: TRBJ2-1
DNA: TGTGCCAGCAGCTCAACGACGGTATCGGGTATTGGCTACACCTTC; CDR3: CASSSTTVSGIGYTF; V: TRBV7-9; size: -; D: -; J: TRBJ1-2